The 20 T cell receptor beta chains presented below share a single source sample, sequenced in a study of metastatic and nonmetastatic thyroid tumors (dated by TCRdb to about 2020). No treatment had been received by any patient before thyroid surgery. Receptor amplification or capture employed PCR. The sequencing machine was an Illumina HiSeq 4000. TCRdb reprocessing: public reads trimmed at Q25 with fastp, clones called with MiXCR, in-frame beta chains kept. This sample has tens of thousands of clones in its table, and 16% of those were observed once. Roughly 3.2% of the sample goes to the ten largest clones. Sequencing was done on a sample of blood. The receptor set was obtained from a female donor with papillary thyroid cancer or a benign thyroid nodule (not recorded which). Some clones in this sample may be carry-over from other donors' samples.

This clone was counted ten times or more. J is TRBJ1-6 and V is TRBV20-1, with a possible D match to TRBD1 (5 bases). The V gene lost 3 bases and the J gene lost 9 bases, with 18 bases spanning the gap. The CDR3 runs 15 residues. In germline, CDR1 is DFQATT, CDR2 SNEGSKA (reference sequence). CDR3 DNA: TGCAGTGCTAGCCCTCCTCAGGGTTTTCGTTCACCCCTCCACTTT. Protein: CSASPPQGFRSPLHF.

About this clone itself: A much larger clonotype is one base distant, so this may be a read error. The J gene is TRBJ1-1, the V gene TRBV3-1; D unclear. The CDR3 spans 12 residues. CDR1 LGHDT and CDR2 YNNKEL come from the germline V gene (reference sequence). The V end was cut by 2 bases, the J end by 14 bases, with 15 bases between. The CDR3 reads CASSQQRTMVFF. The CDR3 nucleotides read TGTGCCAGCAGCCAACAGCGGACTATGGTGTTCTTT.

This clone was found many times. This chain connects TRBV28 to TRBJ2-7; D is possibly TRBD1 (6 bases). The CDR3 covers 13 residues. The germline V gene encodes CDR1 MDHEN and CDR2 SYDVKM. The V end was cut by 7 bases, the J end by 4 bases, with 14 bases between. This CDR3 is CASMGRGEYEQYF. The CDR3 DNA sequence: TGTGCCAGCATGGGCAGGGGAGAGTACGAGCAGTACTTC. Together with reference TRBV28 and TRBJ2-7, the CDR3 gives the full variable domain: DVKVTQSSRYLVKRTGEKVFLECVQDMDHENMFWYRQDPGLGLRLIYFSYDVKMKEKGDIPEGYSVSREKKERFSLILESASTNQTSMYLCASMGRGEYEQYFGPGTRLTVT.

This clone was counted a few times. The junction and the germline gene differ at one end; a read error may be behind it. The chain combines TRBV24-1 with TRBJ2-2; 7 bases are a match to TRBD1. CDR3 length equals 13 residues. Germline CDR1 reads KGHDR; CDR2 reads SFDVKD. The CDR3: CATEGQNNGELFF. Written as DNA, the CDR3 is TGTGCCACCGAGGGACAGAACAACGGGGAGCTGTTTTTT.

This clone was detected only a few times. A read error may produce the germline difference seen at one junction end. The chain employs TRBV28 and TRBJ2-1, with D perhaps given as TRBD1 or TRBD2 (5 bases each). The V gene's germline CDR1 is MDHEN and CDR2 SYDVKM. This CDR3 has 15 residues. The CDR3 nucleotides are TGTGCCAGCATTTTATCCAGGGCTGGCCGGGGAGAGCAGCTCTTC. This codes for CASILSRAGRGEQLF.

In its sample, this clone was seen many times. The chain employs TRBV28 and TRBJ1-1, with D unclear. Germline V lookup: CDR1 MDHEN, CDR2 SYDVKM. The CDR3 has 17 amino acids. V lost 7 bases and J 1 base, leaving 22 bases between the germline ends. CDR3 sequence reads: CASTPSGGPLSNTEAFF. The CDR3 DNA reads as TGTGCCAGCACTCCCTCGGGAGGCCCGCTGTCGAACACTGAAGCTTTCTTT.

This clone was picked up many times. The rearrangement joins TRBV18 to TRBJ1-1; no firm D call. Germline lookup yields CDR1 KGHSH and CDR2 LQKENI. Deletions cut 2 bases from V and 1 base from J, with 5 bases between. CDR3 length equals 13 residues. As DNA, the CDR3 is TGTGCCAGCTCACCATCGGGGAACACTGAAGCTTTCTTT. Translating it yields CASSPSGNTEAFF.

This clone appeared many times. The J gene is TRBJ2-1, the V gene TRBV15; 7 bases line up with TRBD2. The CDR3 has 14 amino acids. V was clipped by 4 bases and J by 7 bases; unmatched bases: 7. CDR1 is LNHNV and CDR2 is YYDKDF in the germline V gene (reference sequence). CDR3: CATSTGTTGNEQFF. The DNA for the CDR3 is TGTGCCACCAGCACCGGGACTACGGGAAATGAGCAGTTCTTC.

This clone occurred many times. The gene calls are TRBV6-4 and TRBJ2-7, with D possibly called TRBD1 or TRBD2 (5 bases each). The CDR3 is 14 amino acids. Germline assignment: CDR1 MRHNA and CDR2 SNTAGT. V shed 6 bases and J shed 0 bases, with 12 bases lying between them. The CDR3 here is CASSRDAGSYEQYF. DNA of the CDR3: TGTGCCAGCAGCCGGGACGCCGGCTCCTACGAGCAGTACTTC.

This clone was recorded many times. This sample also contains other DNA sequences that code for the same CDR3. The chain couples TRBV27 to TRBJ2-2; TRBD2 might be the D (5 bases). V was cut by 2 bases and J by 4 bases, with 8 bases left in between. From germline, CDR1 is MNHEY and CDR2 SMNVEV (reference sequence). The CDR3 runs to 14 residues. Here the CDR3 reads CASSLRGTTGELFF. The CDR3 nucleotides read TGTGCCAGCAGTTTACGGGGTACCACCGGGGAGCTGTTTTTT.

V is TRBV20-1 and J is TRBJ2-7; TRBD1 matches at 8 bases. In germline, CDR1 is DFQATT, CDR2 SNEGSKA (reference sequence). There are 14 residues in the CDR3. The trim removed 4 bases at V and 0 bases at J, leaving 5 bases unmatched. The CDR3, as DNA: TGCAGTGCTACCGGTACAGGGGGCTCCTACGAGCAGTACTTC. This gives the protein CSATGTGGSYEQYF.

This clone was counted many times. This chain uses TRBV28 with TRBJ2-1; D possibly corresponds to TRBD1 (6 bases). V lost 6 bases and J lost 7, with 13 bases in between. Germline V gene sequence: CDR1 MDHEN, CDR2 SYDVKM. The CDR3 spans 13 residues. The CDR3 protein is CASRPQGDNEQFF. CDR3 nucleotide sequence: TGTGCCAGCAGGCCACAGGGTGATAATGAGCAGTTCTTC.

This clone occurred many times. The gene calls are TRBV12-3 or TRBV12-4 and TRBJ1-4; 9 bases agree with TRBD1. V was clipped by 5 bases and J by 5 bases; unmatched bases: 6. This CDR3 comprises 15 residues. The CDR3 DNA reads TGTGCCAGCAGTATGGACAGGGGCGCGAATGAAAAACTGTTTTTT. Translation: CASSMDRGANEKLFF.

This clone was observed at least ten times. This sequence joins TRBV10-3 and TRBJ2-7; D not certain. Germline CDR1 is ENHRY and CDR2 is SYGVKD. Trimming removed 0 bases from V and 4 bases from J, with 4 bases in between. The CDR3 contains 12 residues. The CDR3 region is CAISESQYEQYF. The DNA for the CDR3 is TGTGCCATCAGTGAGTCGCAGTACGAGCAGTACTTC.

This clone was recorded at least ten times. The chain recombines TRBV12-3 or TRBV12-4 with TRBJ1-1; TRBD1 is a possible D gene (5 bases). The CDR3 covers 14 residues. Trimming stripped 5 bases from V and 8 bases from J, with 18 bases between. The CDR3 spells CASSPADQGSEAFF. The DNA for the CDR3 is TGTGCCAGCAGTCCGGCCGATCAGGGATCCGAAGCTTTCTTT.

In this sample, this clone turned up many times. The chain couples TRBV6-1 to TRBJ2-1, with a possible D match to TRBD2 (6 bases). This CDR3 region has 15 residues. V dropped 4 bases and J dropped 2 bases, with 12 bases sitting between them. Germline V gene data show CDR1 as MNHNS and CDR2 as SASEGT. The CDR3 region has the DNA TGTGCCAGCAGTGTGACTAGACCCACCTACAATGAGCAGTTCTTC. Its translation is CASSVTRPTYNEQFF.

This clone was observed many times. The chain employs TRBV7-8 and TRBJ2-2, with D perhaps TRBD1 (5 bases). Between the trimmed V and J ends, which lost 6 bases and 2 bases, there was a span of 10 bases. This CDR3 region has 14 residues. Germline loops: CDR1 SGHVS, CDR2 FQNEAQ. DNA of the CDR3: TGTGCCAGCAGACTGGGGCTAAACACCGGGGAGCTGTTTTTT. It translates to CASRLGLNTGELFF.

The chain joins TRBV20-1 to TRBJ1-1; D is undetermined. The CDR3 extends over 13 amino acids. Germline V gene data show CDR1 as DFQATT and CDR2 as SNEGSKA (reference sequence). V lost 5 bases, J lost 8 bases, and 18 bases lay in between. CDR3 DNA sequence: TGCAGTGCTCCCCAGGACGGAGGCGTGGAAGCTTTCTTT. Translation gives CSAPQDGGVEAFF.

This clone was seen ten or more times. CDR3 loop: CASQRQRNTGELFF. CDR3 DNA: TGTGCCAGCCAACGACAGAGAAACACCGGGGAGCTGTTTTTT. This chain connects TRBV28 to TRBJ2-2, with D perhaps matching TRBD1 (5 bases). Trimming stripped 8 bases from V and 2 bases from J, with 12 bases between. There are 14 residues in the CDR3. Germline CDR1 and CDR2: MDHEN and SYDVKM.

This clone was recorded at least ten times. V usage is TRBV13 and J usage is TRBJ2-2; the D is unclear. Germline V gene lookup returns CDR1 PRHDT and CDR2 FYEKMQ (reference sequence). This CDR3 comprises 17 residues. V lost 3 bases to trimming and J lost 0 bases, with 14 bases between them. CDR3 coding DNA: TGTGCCAGCAGCTTCTTCGCAGGCCTCGCGAACACCGGGGAGCTGTTTTTT. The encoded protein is CASSFFAGLANTGELFF.